This T cell receptor (beta chain) was sequenced for a study of T cells in localized non-small cell lung cancer (dated by TCRdb to about 2020). Describing the broader study: Comparing tumors with uninvolved tumor-adjacent lungs, the study looked at the T cell repertoires of approximately 250 patients with early-stage NSCLC. The cohort was made up of 200 to 250 treatment-naive NSCLC patients whose localized lung tumors had been resected. NSCLC patients had a mean age of roughly 66 years, and around 140 were male and 107 female. The investigation overall reported the following: Since the design was exploratory, TCR variables were selected using unadjusted p-values with no false-discovery rate correction. Multi-region tumor sequencing was not performed, so intratumor heterogeneity could not be excluded. Uninvolved tumor-adjacent lung showed the highest T cell clonality, higher than tumor, which suggests more focused antigenic responses in the uninvolved tumor-adjacent lung. Longer overall survival was associated with higher blood T cell density, whereas shorter survival was associated with higher adjacent-lung clonality. A median of 57 of the top 100 tumor clones turned up in the paired uninvolved adjacent lung, and some 28 of those clones also ranked among the top 100 of that same adjacent lung.

A remark on this clone: What this receptor recognizes is not known. No quality values exist for individual bases; no much larger clone is one base distant.

TCR beta CDR3 regions were sequenced from DNA using the immunoSEQ Assay. The study's processing was this. To compute T cell density, TCR beta template counts were normalized to usable DNA, which was estimated by amplifying housekeeping genes. The preseqR package was used to estimate richness by extrapolating to 400,000 templates for PBMC samples and to 120,000 templates for tissue samples. Clonality was taken to be one minus Pielou's evenness. Tissue-enriched TCRs were identified by differential abundance testing using productive amino-acid clonotypes, minimum total count 5 and alpha 0.1. The Jaccard Index and the Morisita Overlap Index were used to quantify repertoire overlap between compartments. GLIPH grouped TCR beta CDR3s together with public tetramer-defined viral CDR3s, and a viral motif had to include at least three viral sequences and also show V-gene enrichment. Imported from immuneACCESS, the table was reduced by TCRdb to in-frame sequences with V and J called. These copies leave out some clones; in studies compared against another copy, an unresolved V gene accounts for under half, and the cause of the remainder is not known. The V and J calls and clone size were taken over from that table, and D and trimming were inferred from the DNA. For this sample there are about 79,000 clones; about four fifths appear just once. Approximately 13% of the sample belongs to the ten largest clones.

Trimming leaves V shorter by 5 bases and J shorter by 4 bases, with the junction holding 8 bases beyond the gene matches. The germline V gene supplies CDR1 MNHEY and CDR2 SVGAGI. The CDR3 sequence holds 15 residues, the cysteine and phenylalanine included. This entry keeps only the CDR3 DNA: 45 bases, framed from base 1. At diagnosis, peripheral blood, uninvolved tumor-adjacent lung and tumor were collected and stored as a combination of fresh-frozen and FFPE material. For TCR repertoire profiling, blood samples were analyzed in the form of peripheral blood mononuclear cells. This material consisted of peripheral blood, taken before any cancer treatment. This receptor was obtained from a female donor older than 55 with stage I lung adenocarcinoma. The sequence is built from TRBV6-5 and TRBJ2-3, with 8 bases in between that match TRBD2. The nucleotides read TGTGCCAGCAGTCGGACTAGCAAAGCCCCAGATACGCAGTATTTT. The resulting protein is CASSRTSKAPDTQYF.